This entry lists 27 T cell receptor beta chains sequenced from one sample in a study of identical twins. TCRdb re-called the 5' RACE reads through MiXCR, storing one row per CDR3 protein. In the table there are about 240,000 distinct CDR3 sequences, about 10% of which are singletons. The sample consisted of memory T cells sorted from blood. These receptor sequences come from a man aged 50 or older in good health.

This clonotype turned up a few times. A read error may account for a junction end that differs from germline. The genes are TRBV28 and TRBJ2-3; D unresolved. CDR1 and CDR2 (germline): MDHEN, SYDVKM. This CDR3 is built from 11 residues. The CDR3 protein is CASSLWSAPIF. As DNA, the CDR3 is TGTGCCAGCAGTTTATGGTCCGCTCCTATTTTT.

The chain employs TRBV11-2 and TRBJ1-2, with TRBD1 identical over 7 bases. V gave up 4 bases and J gave up 2 bases; unmatched junction bases: 4. CDR3 size: 14 residues. Germline V gives CDR1 SGHAT, CDR2 FQNNGV. This chain's CDR3 is CASSWGQRNYGYTF. The CDR3 nucleotides are TGTGCCAGCAGCTGGGGACAGCGCAACTATGGCTACACCTTC.

This clonotype was counted only a few times. V is TRBV27 and J is TRBJ2-7; D gene unclear. V gave up 6 bases and J gave up 4 bases, with 13 bases separating them. Germline CDR1 is MNHEY and CDR2 is SMNVEV (reference sequence). The CDR3 totals 13 residues. The CDR3 spells CASRGNTDYEQYF. For the CDR3, the DNA is TGTGCCAGCAGGGGGAATACGGATTACGAGCAGTACTTC.

This clonotype was seen repeatedly, ten times or more. This chain uses TRBV2 with TRBJ2-7, with D uncertain. Germline V lookup: CDR1 SNHLY, CDR2 FYNNEI. This CDR3 spans 15 amino acids. V was trimmed by 4 bases and J by 0 bases, leaving 13 bases between them. CDR3 region: CASSGPTASSYEQYF. The CDR3 DNA reads as TGTGCCAGCAGTGGACCGACGGCCAGCTCCTACGAGCAGTACTTC.

V usage is TRBV3-1 and J usage is TRBJ1-4; D may be TRBD1 (5 bases). This CDR3 has 15 residues. The ends were cut back, 4 bases at V and 8 bases at J, with 17 bases in the middle. Germline V lookup: CDR1 LGHDT, CDR2 YNNKEL (reference sequence). In DNA, the CDR3 is TGTGCCAGCAGCCCCGGTGGGCAGGGACGGGAAAAACTGTTTTTT. It yields the protein CASSPGGQGREKLFF.

This clonotype came up once. The chain joins TRBV10-3 to TRBJ2-3; 7 bases are shared with TRBD1. From germline, CDR1 is ENHRY and CDR2 SYGVKD. This CDR3 region has 13 residues. The J segment lost 4 bases and the V segment lost 7 bases, leaving 5 bases of the junction unmatched. The CDR3 here is CAITGDSPDTQYF. The DNA for the CDR3 is TGTGCCATCACCGGGGACAGCCCAGATACGCAGTATTTT.

The V and J genes are TRBV20-1 and TRBJ2-5; 7 bases fit TRBD1. J gave up 2 bases and V 6 bases, and 9 bases lay outside the gene matches. Germline V lookup: CDR1 DFQATT, CDR2 SNEGSKA (reference sequence). The CDR3 covers 14 residues. The CDR3 here is CSAPGWDSQETQYF. The CDR3 DNA sequence: TGCAGTGCCCCTGGGTGGGACAGTCAAGAGACCCAGTACTTC.

Ten or more counts support this clonotype. This CDR3 reads CATSTGDTEAFF. CDR3 nucleotides: TGTGCCACCTCGACAGGCGACACTGAAGCTTTCTTT. The chain has TRBV19 and TRBJ1-1; D perhaps matches TRBD1 (6 bases). Germline values: CDR1 LNHDA, CDR2 SQIVND (reference sequence). CDR3 length: 12 residues. V lost 10 bases, J lost 3 bases, and 12 bases lay in between. The variable domain in full, completed from reference TRBV19 and TRBJ1-1, reads DGGITQSPKYLFRKEGQNVTLSCEQNLNHDAMYWYRQDPGQGLRLIYYSQIVNDFQKGDIAEGYSVSREKKESFPLTVTSAQKNPTAFYLCATSTGDTEAFFGQGTRLTVV.

This clonotype was picked up many times. The chain is built from TRBV6-2 or TRBV6-3 and TRBJ2-7, with 7 nucleotides matching TRBD2. The CDR3 runs 15 residues. Germline V gives CDR1 MNHEY, CDR2 SVGEGT. With V trimmed by 6 bases and J by 0 bases, 8 bases remained unmatched. The DNA of the CDR3 is TGTGCCAGCAGGATAGAATTAGCGGGCTCCTACGAGCAGTACTTC. This codes for CASRIELAGSYEQYF.

This clonotype was seen a handful of times. The chain uses TRBV4-3 and TRBJ1-1, with D possibly TRBD1 on 5 matching bases. Germline V gives CDR1 LGHNA, CDR2 YSLEER. This CDR3 has 15 amino acids. V dropped 4 bases and J dropped 4 bases, with 16 bases sitting between them. The CDR3 sequence: CASSPDTGGGTEAFF. Written as DNA, the CDR3 is TGCGCCAGCAGCCCAGACACGGGGGGGGGCACTGAAGCTTTCTTT.

This clonotype was detected a few times. The chain uses TRBV5-1 and TRBJ2-3, with D tentatively TRBD1 (7 bases). The germline gives CDR1 SGHRS, CDR2 YFSETQ. The CDR3 is 15 residues long. Trimming stripped 7 bases from V and 4 bases from J, with 19 bases between. The CDR3 region has the DNA TGCGCCAGCTCCCCCCAGGGGGGCGTCTCAGATACGCAGTATTTT. This sequence encodes CASSPQGGVSDTQYF. The whole variable domain, filled in from reference TRBV5-1 and TRBJ2-3, reads KAGVTQTPRYLIKTRGQQVTLSCSPISGHRSVSWYQQTPGQGLQFLFEYFSETQRNKGNFPGRFSGRQFSNSRSEMNVSTLELGDSALYLCASSPQGGVSDTQYFGPGTRLTVL.

This chain's CDR3 is CASSADSGIQETQYF. CDR3 sequence (DNA): TGTGCCAGCAGCGCGGATAGCGGGATACAAGAGACCCAGTACTTC. The chain has TRBV9 and TRBJ2-5, with 8 bases identical to TRBD2. The CDR3 extends over 15 amino acids. CDR1 and CDR2 (germline): SGDLS, YYNGEE. V was pared by 3 bases and J by 2 bases, with 6 bases of the junction left unmatched.

This clonotype was recorded a few times. The V gene is TRBV5-1, the J gene TRBJ2-1; no clear D gene. The CDR3 has 16 amino acids. Trimming pared 0 bases from V and 4 bases from J, leaving 14 bases between. Looked up from germline, CDR1 is SGHRS and CDR2 is YFSETQ. CDR3 DNA sequence: TGCGCCAGCAGCTTGGCCCGGAATTCAGTATACAATGAGCAGTTCTTC. The encoded protein is CASSLARNSVYNEQFF. The full variable domain, in which reference TRBV5-1 and TRBJ2-1 provide the parts outside the CDR3, is KAGVTQTPRYLIKTRGQQVTLSCSPISGHRSVSWYQQTPGQGLQFLFEYFSETQRNKGNFPGRFSGRQFSNSRSEMNVSTLELGDSALYLCASSLARNSVYNEQFFGPGTRLTVL.

This clonotype has a handful of counts. V usage is TRBV6-1 and J usage is TRBJ1-5, with D perhaps TRBD1 (6 bases). V lost 6 bases and J lost 7, with 16 bases in between. This CDR3 spans 14 amino acids. CDR1 and CDR2 (germline): MNHNS, SASEGT. CDR3 sequence reads: CASSAGGGGQPQHF. The CDR3 DNA reads TGTGCCAGCAGCGCGGGGGGGGGCGGACAGCCCCAGCATTTT.

The table lists this clonotype with many counts. CDR3 amino acids: CSAEGRAAGKRDTQYF. CDR3 DNA sequence: TGCAGTGCCGAGGGCCGAGCAGCGGGAAAAAGGGATACGCAGTATTTT. The genes are TRBV20-1 and TRBJ2-3; 7 bases match TRBD2. V was clipped by 6 bases and J by 6 bases; unmatched bases: 18. Germline V gene data show CDR1 as DFQATT and CDR2 as SNEGSKA (reference sequence). The CDR3 sequence is 16 residues long.

This clonotype showed up many times. The chain recombines TRBV10-3 with TRBJ1-5; D is uncertain. Trimming cost V 7 bases and J 0 bases, with 13 bases left between them. The V gene's germline CDR1 is ENHRY and CDR2 SYGVKD. The CDR3 is 15 residues long. As DNA, the CDR3 is TGTGCCATCAAGGAGAGCGAGAATAGCAATCAGCCCCAGCATTTT. It specifies CAIKESENSNQPQHF.

This clonotype was seen repeatedly, ten times or more. V is TRBV5-1 and J is TRBJ1-4; the D gene is possibly TRBD1 (6 bases). Trimming removed 4 bases at V and 5 bases at J, with 12 bases between. Germline V lookup: CDR1 SGHRS, CDR2 YFSETQ. The CDR3 loop spans 14 amino acids. DNA for the CDR3: TGCGCCAGCAGCAGGAGGGGGGGAAATGAAAAACTGTTTTTT. It translates to CASSRRGGNEKLFF.

This clonotype showed up just a few times. The chain has TRBV19 and TRBJ1-2; no clear D. This CDR3 has 14 residues. Deletions cut 4 bases from V and 3 bases from J, with 12 bases between. CDR1 LNHDA and CDR2 SQIVND come from the germline V gene (reference sequence). The CDR3 sequence: CASSTREGDYGYTF. The CDR3 bases are TGTGCCAGTAGTACCCGTGAGGGCGACTATGGCTACACCTTC.

This clonotype was found many times. The V call is TRBV20-1, the J call TRBJ2-5; the match to TRBD2 covers 13 bases. The CDR3 covers 14 residues. Germline lookup yields CDR1 DFQATT and CDR2 SNEGSKA (reference sequence). V shed 3 bases and J 7 bases; nucleotides not matched to a gene: 5. The CDR3 loop reads CSARATSGGVTQYF. CDR3 coding DNA: TGCAGTGCTAGGGCAACTAGCGGGGGGGTGACCCAGTACTTC.

This chain connects TRBV7-2 to TRBJ2-2; 8 bases fit TRBD2. CDR1 is SGHTA, CDR2 FQGNSA, per germline. The trim removed 2 bases at V and 7 bases at J, leaving 6 bases unmatched. The length of the CDR3 is 15 residues. This chain's CDR3 is CASSLHGGAIGELFF. DNA for the CDR3: TGTGCCAGCAGCTTACACGGGGGGGCAATCGGGGAGCTGTTTTTT.

This clonotype was detected many times. The rearrangement uses TRBV12-3 or TRBV12-4 and TRBJ2-5; D remains unclear. V was pared by 0 bases and J by 3 bases, with 11 bases between. There are 15 residues in the CDR3. The CDR3 region has the DNA TGTGCCAGCAGTTTAGCGTTAAGAAAGAAAGAGACCCAGTACTTC. It yields the protein CASSLALRKKETQYF.

Many counts were recorded for this clonotype. CDR3 sequence (DNA): TGTGCCAGCAGTTTTCCCGGGACGGAGACCCAGTACTTC. Its translation: CASSFPGTETQYF. The chain has TRBV28 and TRBJ2-5, with D possibly called TRBD1 or TRBD2 (5 bases each). V dropped 3 bases and J dropped 5 bases, with 10 bases sitting between them. This CDR3 is built from 13 residues. CDR1 is MDHEN, CDR2 SYDVKM, per germline.

A few counts support this clonotype. The CDR3 bases are TGCGCCAGCAGCTTGGCCGCAGGGGCTGGAAACACCATATATTTT. This sequence encodes CASSLAAGAGNTIYF. The rearrangement joins TRBV5-1 to TRBJ1-3, with a tentative D call TRBD1 (6 bases). Trimming removed 0 bases at V and 2 bases at J, with 9 bases between. The CDR3 sequence is 15 residues long. Germline V CDR1 and CDR2: SGHRS, YFSETQ. Combining the CDR3 with reference TRBV5-1 and TRBJ1-3 gives the whole variable domain KAGVTQTPRYLIKTRGQQVTLSCSPISGHRSVSWYQQTPGQGLQFLFEYFSETQRNKGNFPGRFSGRQFSNSRSEMNVSTLELGDSALYLCASSLAAGAGNTIYFGEGSWLTVV.

This clonotype was found many times. Written as DNA, the CDR3 is TGTGCCAGCACGAACCTTGCTATGAAAGCTTTCTTT. Encoded protein: CASTNLAMKAFF. The chain has TRBV28 and TRBJ1-1, with D unclear. The CDR3 totals 12 residues. Germline V gene sequence: CDR1 MDHEN, CDR2 SYDVKM. The V and J ends lost 7 bases and 9 bases respectively, with 15 bases between them.

Details on this clonotype: A read error is possible here, since a much larger clone lies one base away. The chain combines TRBV6-1 with TRBJ1-5; D unclear. The CDR3 runs to 12 residues. Germline V gene sequence: CDR1 MNHNS, CDR2 SASEGT. DNA of the CDR3: TGTGCCACTTTTTTGCCGGGTCAGCCCCAGCGTTTT. It specifies CATFLPGQPQRF.

This clonotype has ten or more counts. The junction does not match germline at one end; this may be a read error. J is TRBJ2-2 and V is TRBV7-2; TRBD1 matches at 8 bases. Germline V gives CDR1 SGHTA, CDR2 FQGNSA. CDR3 length equals 14 residues. In nucleotides, the CDR3 is TGTGCCAGCAGACGACAGGGGAACCCCGGGGAGCTGTTTTTT. Translation gives CASRRQGNPGELFF.

The rearrangement links TRBV7-2 to TRBJ2-1; weak D call: TRBD2 (5 bases). Germline V CDR1 and CDR2: SGHTA, FQGNSA. The CDR3 length is 13 residues. Trimming left V 5 bases short and J 4 bases short, with 9 bases between. The CDR3 spells CASSPSLYNEQFF. CDR3 bases: TGTGCCAGCAGCCCTAGCCTGTACAATGAGCAGTTCTTC.